This T cell receptor beta chain was recovered during a study of blood T cell repertoires in COVID-19. Study-wide background: Donors in the United States, Italy and Spain gave samples during acute or convalescent COVID-19.

Original analysis: Reference gene primer amplification gave estimated nucleated cell counts. The method was immunoSEQ multiplex PCR; TCRdb's version includes in-frame clones alone and lacks a portion of them. The V and J calls and the clone size are those of that table, but D and trimming were determined from the DNA. This repertoire shows 120,000 or so clones, roughly 86% found once; its top ten account for approximately 3.6%. The CDR3 sequence is 15 residues long. Unmatched junction bases numbered 5, after V lost 5 bases and J lost 5 bases. The V gene's germline CDR1 is ENHRY and CDR2 SYGVKD. Source material: peripheral blood. The V call is TRBV10-3, the J call TRBJ2-1; 11 bases line up with TRBD2. The sequence came from an older woman with acute or convalescent COVID-19. This CDR3 is CAISPSGRTNNEQFF. The DNA of the CDR3 is TGTGCCATCAGTCCTAGCGGGAGGACGAACAATGAGCAGTTCTTC.